This T cell receptor (beta chain) was sequenced in a study of blood T cell repertoires in COVID-19. Libraries were prepared by immunoSEQ multiplex PCR; TCRdb keeps only in-frame clonotypes and omits some of them. The sample includes over 200,000 clones, more than 85% of them seen just once. J lost 7 bases, V lost 5 bases, and 5 bases had no gene match. Germline V gene sequence: CDR1 LNHDA, CDR2 SQIVND (reference sequence). The CDR3 consists of 14 residues. Input material: peripheral blood. The chain employs TRBV19 and TRBJ2-2; 9 positions agree with TRBD2. This sequence was found in a man in his fifties or sixties with COVID-19, enrolled during active disease. The DNA for the CDR3 is TGTGCCAGTAGTGCCGGCGGGAGGGACGGGGAGCTGTTTTTT. Its protein product is CASSAGGRDGELFF. Complete variable domain (other parts from reference TRBV19 and TRBJ2-2): DGGITQSPKYLFRKEGQNVTLSCEQNLNHDAMYWYRQDPGQGLRLIYYSQIVNDFQKGDIAEGYSVSREKKESFPLTVTSAQKNPTAFYLCASSAGGRDGELFFGEGSRLTVL.